This entry is about one T cell receptor beta chain. The assay was immunoSEQ multiplex PCR, and TCRdb's table has in-frame clones only and misses some. The sample lists more than 350,000 clones, about 89% occurring once. Enrolment of Seattle patients took place during active infection, and they were followed longitudinally. This sample stems from a study of blood T cell repertoires in COVID-19. As for the study in general: Samples of COVID-19 (acute and convalescent) were obtained from the United States, Italy and Spain.

The sequence derives from a woman in her twenties or thirties with COVID-19, enrolled during active disease. Sequencing was carried out using peripheral blood.

For the CDR3, the DNA is TGTGCCTGGTTATTGTGGGGGCGATACACTGAAGCTTTCTTT. It is translated as CAWLLWGRYTEAFF. The chain links TRBV30 to TRBJ1-1, with D tentatively TRBD1 (6 bases). The CDR3 sequence is 14 residues long. Trimming removed 5 bases from V and 3 bases from J, with 16 bases in between. Germline V gives CDR1 GTSNPN, CDR2 SVGIG (reference sequence).